The 13 T cell receptor beta chains below were found in one sample sequenced in a study of blood T cell repertoires in COVID-19. Data came from immunoSEQ multiplex PCR; TCRdb stores just in-frame clones and leaves some out. This table has over 150,000 clones, 94% appearing once. Sequencing input: peripheral blood. Every receptor here comes from a man aged 30 to 39 with COVID-19, enrolled during active disease.

V usage is TRBV7-3 and J usage is TRBJ2-5; D remains unclear. V lost 4 bases and J lost 1, with 10 bases in between. The CDR3 has 14 residues. Germline V gene lookup returns CDR1 SGHTA and CDR2 FQGTGA. The CDR3, as DNA: TGTGCCAGCAGCTATAGACATTCCCAAGAGACCCAGTACTTC. It yields the protein CASSYRHSQETQYF.

The chain is built from TRBV30 and TRBJ1-5; D is ambiguous. Trimming removed 3 bases from V and 4 bases from J, with 10 bases in between. There are 13 residues in the CDR3. Germline V gene sequence: CDR1 GTSNPN, CDR2 SVGIG (reference sequence). This CDR3 is CAWSDKLNQPQHF. CDR3 sequence (DNA): TGTGCCTGGAGCGACAAACTGAATCAGCCCCAGCATTTT.

V and J are TRBV7-2 and TRBJ1-2; D ambiguous. V dropped 1 base and J dropped 7 bases, with 16 bases sitting between them. Germline CDR1 SGHTA, CDR2 FQGNSA. This CDR3 is built from 15 residues. CDR3 nucleotides: TGTGCCAGCAGCTTAGTTCGCGTAGGCCGGAGTGGCTACACCTTC. It specifies CASSLVRVGRSGYTF. Complete variable domain (other parts from reference TRBV7-2 and TRBJ1-2): GAGVSQSPSNKVTEKGKDVELRCDPISGHTALYWYRQSLGQGLEFLIYFQGNSAPDKSGLPSDRFSAERTGGSVSTLTIQRTQQEDSAVYLCASSLVRVGRSGYTFGSGTRLTVV.

In regard to this clone: The junction departs from the called germline gene at one end, perhaps through a read error. The chain carries TRBV7-9 and TRBJ2-2; 11 bases match TRBD2. Germline values: CDR1 SEHNR, CDR2 FQNEAQ (reference sequence). CDR3 length equals 15 residues. CDR3 loop: CASSLAGGPSGELFF. CDR3 nucleotides: TGTGCCAGCAGTTTAGCGGGGGGGCCGTCCGGGGAGCTGTTTTTT. Drawing the rest from reference TRBV7-9 and TRBJ2-2, the complete variable domain is DTGVSQNPRHKITKRGQNVTFRCDPISEHNRLYWYRQTLGQGPEFLTYFQNEAQLEKSRLLSDRFSAERPKGSFSTLEIQRTEQGDSAMYLCASSLAGGPSGELFFGEGSRLTVL.

The rearrangement links TRBV10-1 to TRBJ2-1; 7 positions match TRBD2. The junction had 5 bases not matched to a gene; V was cut back by 3 bases and J by 3 bases. Germline lookup yields CDR1 WNHNN and CDR2 SYGVQD (reference sequence). The CDR3 sequence is 15 residues long. Written as DNA, the CDR3 is TGCGCCAGCAGTGACGACCCGGGGGGCTACAATGAGCAGTTCTTC. This sequence encodes CASSDDPGGYNEQFF.

V is TRBV29-1 and J is TRBJ1-2; 7 nucleotides agree with TRBD1. The CDR3 consists of 14 residues. Germline-derived CDR1 and CDR2 are SQVTM and ANQGSEA. V lost 3 bases, J lost 4 bases, and 8 bases stayed unmatched. CDR3 nucleotides: TGCAGCGTTGACTTGACAGGGACTGGCTATGGCTACACCTTC. Its translation: CSVDLTGTGYGYTF.

J is TRBJ2-7 and V is TRBV5-1; 10 positions agree with TRBD2. V lost 3 bases, J lost 1 base, and 4 bases stayed unmatched. Germline-derived CDR1 and CDR2 are SGHRS and YFSETQ. The CDR3 is made up of 15 amino acids. CDR3 sequence: CASSSLAGGSYEQYF. The CDR3 DNA follows: TGCGCCAGCAGCTCCTTAGCGGGGGGTTCCTACGAGCAGTACTTC.

A note on this clone: The junction departs from germline at one end; a sequencing error may be responsible. CDR3 nucleotides: TGCGCCAGCAGCCAAGAAGCACAGGGGCAAGGGACCCAGTACTTC. Translating gives CASSQEAQGQGTQYF. V gene TRBV4-1 combines with J gene TRBJ2-5; TRBD1 matches at 7 bases. CDR1 is MGHRA and CDR2 is YSYEKL in the germline V gene. CDR3 length equals 15 residues.

V and J are TRBV6-1 and TRBJ1-6, with TRBD1 identical over 9 bases. The germline CDR1 and CDR2 sequences are MNHNS and SASEGT. V was clipped by 3 bases and J by 11 bases; unmatched bases: 5. The CDR3 runs to 14 residues. CDR3 protein: CASSETGGFAPLHF. CDR3 DNA sequence: TGTGCCAGCAGTGAGACAGGGGGTTTTGCACCCCTCCACTTT.

The chain links TRBV18 to TRBJ2-3; 12 positions agree with TRBD1. Germline V lookup: CDR1 KGHSH, CDR2 LQKENI. The J segment lost 0 bases and the V segment lost 0 bases, leaving 19 bases of the junction unmatched. This CDR3 region has 23 residues. This CDR3 reads CASSPPFGTGGKLAGRSTDTQYF. CDR3 nucleotide sequence: TGTGCCAGCTCACCACCGTTCGGGACAGGGGGCAAACTAGCGGGGCGTAGCACAGATACGCAGTATTTT.

The chain links TRBV5-1 to TRBJ1-1; 9 positions agree with TRBD1. The CDR3 length is 14 residues. Per the germline V gene, CDR1 is SGHRS and CDR2 is YFSETQ. Losses at the gene ends were 0 bases for V and 5 bases for J; bases not matched to a gene: 2. This CDR3 is CASSLDGQGTEAFF. CDR3 nucleotides: TGCGCCAGCAGCTTGGACGGACAGGGGACTGAAGCTTTCTTT.

The chain joins TRBV30 to TRBJ1-1; D not certain. The CDR3 covers 13 residues. V dropped 1 base and J dropped 0 bases, with 6 bases sitting between them. Germline V gives CDR1 GTSNPN, CDR2 SVGIG (reference sequence). This chain's CDR3 is CAWSDTMNTEAFF. Here the CDR3 DNA reads TGTGCCTGGAGTGATACTATGAACACTGAAGCTTTCTTT. Full variable domain (rest looked up from reference TRBV30 and TRBJ1-1): SQTIHQWPATLVQPVGSPLSLECTVEGTSNPNLYWYRQAAGRGLQLLFYSVGIGQISSEVPQNLSASRPQDRQFILSSKKLLLSDSGFYLCAWSDTMNTEAFFGQGTRLTVV.

V gene TRBV6-6 combines with J gene TRBJ2-7; TRBD2 agrees at 10 bases. This CDR3 has 16 amino acids. Germline V lookup: CDR1 MNHNY, CDR2 SVGAGI (reference sequence). V shed 5 bases, J shed 0 bases, and the junction held 7 bases outside the gene matches. The CDR3 is CASSQGLAAYSYEQYF. The DNA for the CDR3 is TGTGCCAGCAGTCAAGGACTAGCGGCTTACTCCTACGAGCAGTACTTC.